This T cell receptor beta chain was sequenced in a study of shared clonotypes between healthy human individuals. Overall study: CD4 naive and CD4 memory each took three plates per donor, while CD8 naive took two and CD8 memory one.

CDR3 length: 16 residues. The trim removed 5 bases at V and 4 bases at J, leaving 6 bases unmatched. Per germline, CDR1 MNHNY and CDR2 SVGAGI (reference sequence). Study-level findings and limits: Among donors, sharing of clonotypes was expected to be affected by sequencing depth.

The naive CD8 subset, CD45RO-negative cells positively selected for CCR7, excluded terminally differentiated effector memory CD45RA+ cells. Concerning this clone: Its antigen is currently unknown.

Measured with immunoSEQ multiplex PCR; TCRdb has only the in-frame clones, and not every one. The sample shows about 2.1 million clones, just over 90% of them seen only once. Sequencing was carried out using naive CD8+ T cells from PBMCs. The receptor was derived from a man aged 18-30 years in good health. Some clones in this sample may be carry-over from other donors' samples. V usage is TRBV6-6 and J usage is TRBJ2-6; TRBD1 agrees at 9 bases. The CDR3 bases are TGTGCCAGCAGTGGACAGGGGCTAACGGGGGCCAACGTCCTGACTTTC. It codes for CASSGQGLTGANVLTF.